This entry lists 5 T cell receptor beta chains sequenced from one sample in a study of long-term antiretroviral therapy in people with HIV. The immunoSEQ assay was v3.0, run at survey level. Profiling relied on immunoSEQ multiplex PCR, and the TCRdb table lists in-frame clones only, not all of them. The sample holds about 16,000 clones; roughly 88% are singletons and the top ten take 14% to 15%. Material: unsorted PBMCs, obtained approximately 2.3 years before starting antiretroviral therapy. The receptor set was obtained from a woman aged 25 to 45 with HIV.

The chain employs TRBV7-2 and TRBJ2-7; D may correspond to TRBD1 or TRBD2 (5 bases each). Trimming cost V 2 bases and J 0 bases, with 11 bases left between them. The CDR3 length is 15 residues. The germline V gene encodes CDR1 SGHTA and CDR2 FQGNSA. For the CDR3, the DNA is TGTGCCAGCAGCTTATCCGGGGCTAGCTCCTACGAGCAGTACTTC. As protein: CASSLSGASSYEQYF.

This clone was observed a handful of times. The rearrangement joins TRBV19 to TRBJ1-6; unclear D gene. The germline gives CDR1 LNHDA, CDR2 SQIVND (reference sequence). The CDR3 is made up of 18 amino acids. V was shortened by 3 bases and J by 0 bases, with 15 bases between the two germline ends. CDR3 in amino acids: CASSIVAGPSSYNSPLHF. For the CDR3, the DNA is TGTGCCAGTAGTATCGTGGCCGGACCGAGCTCCTATAATTCACCCCTCCACTTT. The variable domain in full, completed from reference TRBV19 and TRBJ1-6, reads DGGITQSPKYLFRKEGQNVTLSCEQNLNHDAMYWYRQDPGQGLRLIYYSQIVNDFQKGDIAEGYSVSREKKESFPLTVTSAQKNPTAFYLCASSIVAGPSSYNSPLHFGNGTRLTVT.

The J gene is TRBJ1-2, the V gene TRBV9, with TRBD1 matching over 8 bases. Looked up from germline, CDR1 is SGDLS and CDR2 is YYNGEE. V shed 2 bases, J shed 4 bases, and the junction held 7 bases outside the gene matches. This CDR3 spans 15 amino acids. CDR3 DNA: TGTGCCAGCAGCGTGGAGGACAGGGCTTTCTATGGCTACACCTTC. Its translation: CASSVEDRAFYGYTF.

The V call is TRBV9, the J call TRBJ1-3, with D possibly being TRBD1 (5 bases). The V and J ends lost 4 bases and 4 bases respectively, with 18 bases between them. Germline V lookup: CDR1 SGDLS, CDR2 YYNGEE. There are 16 residues in the CDR3. CDR3 sequence: CASSPGGEGSGNTIYF. CDR3 nucleotides: TGTGCCAGCAGCCCTGGGGGGGAGGGCAGCGGAAACACCATATATTTT.

CDR3: CSASPGAGELFF. DNA of the CDR3: TGCAGCGCCTCTCCAGGGGCCGGGGAGCTGTTTTTT. V usage is TRBV29-1 and J usage is TRBJ2-2, with D maybe TRBD1 (6 bases). V shed 7 bases and J shed 6 bases, with 12 bases lying between them. CDR1 and CDR2 from the germline V gene are SQVTM and ANQGSEA. CDR3 size: 12 residues.